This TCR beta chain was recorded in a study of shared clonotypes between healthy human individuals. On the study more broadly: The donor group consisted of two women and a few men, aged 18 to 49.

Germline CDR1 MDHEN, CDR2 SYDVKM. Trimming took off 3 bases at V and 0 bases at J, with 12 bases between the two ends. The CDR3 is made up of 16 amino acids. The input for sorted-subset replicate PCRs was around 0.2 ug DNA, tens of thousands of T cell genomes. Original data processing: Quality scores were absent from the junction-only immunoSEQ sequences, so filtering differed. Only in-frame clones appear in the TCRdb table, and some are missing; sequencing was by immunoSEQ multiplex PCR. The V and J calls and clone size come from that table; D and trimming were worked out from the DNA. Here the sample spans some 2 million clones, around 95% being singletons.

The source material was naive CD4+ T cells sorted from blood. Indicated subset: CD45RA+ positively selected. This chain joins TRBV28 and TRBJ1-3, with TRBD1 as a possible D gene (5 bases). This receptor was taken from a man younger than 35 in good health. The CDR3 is CASSFGGTHSGNTIYF. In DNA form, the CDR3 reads TGTGCCAGCAGTTTTGGGGGGACCCACTCTGGAAACACCATATATTTT.